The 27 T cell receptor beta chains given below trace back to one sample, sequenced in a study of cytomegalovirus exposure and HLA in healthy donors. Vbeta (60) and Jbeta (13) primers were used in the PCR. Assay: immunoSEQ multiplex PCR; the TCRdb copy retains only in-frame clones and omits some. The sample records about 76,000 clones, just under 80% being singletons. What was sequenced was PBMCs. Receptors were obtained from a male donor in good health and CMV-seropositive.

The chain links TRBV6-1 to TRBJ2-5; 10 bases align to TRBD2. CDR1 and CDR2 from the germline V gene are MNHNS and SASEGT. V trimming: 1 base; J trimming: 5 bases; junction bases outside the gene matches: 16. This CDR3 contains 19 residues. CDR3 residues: CASSEGVIAGGPGGETQYF. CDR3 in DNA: TGTGCCAGCAGTGAAGGGGTGATAGCGGGAGGTCCCGGGGGGGAGACCCAGTACTTC.

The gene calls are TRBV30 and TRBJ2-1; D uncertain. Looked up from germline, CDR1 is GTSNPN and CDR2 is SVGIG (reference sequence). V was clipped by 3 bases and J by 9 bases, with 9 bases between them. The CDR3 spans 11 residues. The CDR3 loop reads CAWRFVSEQFF. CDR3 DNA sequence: TGTGCCTGGAGATTCGTGAGTGAGCAGTTCTTC.

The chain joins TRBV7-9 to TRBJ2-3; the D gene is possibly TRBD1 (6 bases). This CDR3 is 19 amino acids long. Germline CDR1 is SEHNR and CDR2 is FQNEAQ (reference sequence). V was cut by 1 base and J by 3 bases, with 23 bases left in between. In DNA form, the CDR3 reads TGTGCCAGCAGCTTAGGGTGGTCGGGGACACCTCAAAAAACAGATACGCAGTATTTT. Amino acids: CASSLGWSGTPQKTDTQYF.

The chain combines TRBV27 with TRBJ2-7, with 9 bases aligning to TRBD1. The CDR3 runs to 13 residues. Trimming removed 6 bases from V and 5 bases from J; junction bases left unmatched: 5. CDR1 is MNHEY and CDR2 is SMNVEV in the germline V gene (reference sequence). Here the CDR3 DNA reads TGTGCCAGCAGAGATACAGGGGGCAACGAGCAGTACTTC. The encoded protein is CASRDTGGNEQYF.

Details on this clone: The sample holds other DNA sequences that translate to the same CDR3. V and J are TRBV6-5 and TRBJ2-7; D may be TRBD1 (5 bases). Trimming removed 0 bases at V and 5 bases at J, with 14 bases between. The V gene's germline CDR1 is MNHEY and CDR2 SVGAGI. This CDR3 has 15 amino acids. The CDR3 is CASSYSALGVDEQYF. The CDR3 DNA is TGTGCCAGCAGTTACTCGGCCCTAGGGGTAGACGAGCAGTACTTC.

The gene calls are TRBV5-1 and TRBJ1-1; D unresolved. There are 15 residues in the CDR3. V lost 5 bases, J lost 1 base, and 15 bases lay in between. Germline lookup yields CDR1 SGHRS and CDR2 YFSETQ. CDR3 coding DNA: TGCGCCAGCAGTAGAGGCAGTCAATCGAACACTGAAGCTTTCTTT. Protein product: CASSRGSQSNTEAFF.

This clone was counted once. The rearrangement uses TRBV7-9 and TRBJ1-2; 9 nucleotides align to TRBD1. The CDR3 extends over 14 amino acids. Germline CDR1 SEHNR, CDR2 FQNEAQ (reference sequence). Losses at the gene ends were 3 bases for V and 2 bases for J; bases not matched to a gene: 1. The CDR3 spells CASSFGTGNYGYTF. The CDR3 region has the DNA TGTGCCAGCAGCTTTGGGACAGGGAACTATGGCTACACCTTC.

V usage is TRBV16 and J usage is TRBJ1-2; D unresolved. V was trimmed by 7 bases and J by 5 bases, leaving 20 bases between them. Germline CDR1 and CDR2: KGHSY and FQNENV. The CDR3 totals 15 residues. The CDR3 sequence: CASNGQPRGYYGYTF. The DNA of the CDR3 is TGTGCCAGCAACGGGCAGCCCCGAGGGTATTATGGCTACACCTTC.

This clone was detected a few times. CDR3 in DNA: TGTGCCAGCAGATCCGGGACAGGGACGAACACTGAAGCTTTCTTT. As protein: CASRSGTGTNTEAFF. This sequence joins TRBV2 and TRBJ1-1, with 9 bases fitting TRBD1. With V trimmed by 6 bases and J by 1 base, 6 bases remained unmatched. The CDR3 is made up of 15 amino acids. Germline V lookup: CDR1 SNHLY, CDR2 FYNNEI.

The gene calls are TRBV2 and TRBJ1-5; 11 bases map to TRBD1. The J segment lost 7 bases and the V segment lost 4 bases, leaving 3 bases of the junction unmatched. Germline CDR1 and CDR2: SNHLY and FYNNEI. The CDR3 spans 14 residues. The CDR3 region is CASSGDRGEQPQHF. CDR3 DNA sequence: TGTGCCAGCAGTGGGGACAGGGGGGAACAGCCCCAGCATTTT. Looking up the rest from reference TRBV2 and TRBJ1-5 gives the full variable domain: EPEVTQTPSHQVTQMGQEVILRCVPISNHLYFYWYRQILGQKVEFLVSFYNNEISEKSEIFDDQFSVERPDGSNFTLKIRSTKLEDSAMYFCASSGDRGEQPQHFGDGTRLSIL.

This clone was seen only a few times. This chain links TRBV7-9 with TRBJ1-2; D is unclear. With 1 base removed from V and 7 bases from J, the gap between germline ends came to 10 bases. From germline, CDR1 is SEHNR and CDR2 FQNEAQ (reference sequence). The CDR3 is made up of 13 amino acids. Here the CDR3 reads CASSLGRQAGYTF. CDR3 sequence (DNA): TGTGCCAGCAGCTTAGGCCGCCAGGCTGGCTACACCTTC.

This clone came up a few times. Written as DNA, the CDR3 is TGTGCCAGCAGCCCCTTTTTGGATACGCAGTATTTT. Translated: CASSPFLDTQYF. The chain couples TRBV14 to TRBJ2-3; D is unclear. The germline CDR1 and CDR2 sequences are SGHDN and FVKESK. The CDR3 has 12 amino acids. V was clipped by 4 bases and J by 6 bases, with 8 bases between them.

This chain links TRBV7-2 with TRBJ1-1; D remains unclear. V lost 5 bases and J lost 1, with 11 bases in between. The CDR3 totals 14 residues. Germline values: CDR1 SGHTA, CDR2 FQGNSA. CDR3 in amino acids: CASSQIAANTEAFF. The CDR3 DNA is TGTGCCAGCAGCCAGATAGCTGCGAACACTGAAGCTTTCTTT.

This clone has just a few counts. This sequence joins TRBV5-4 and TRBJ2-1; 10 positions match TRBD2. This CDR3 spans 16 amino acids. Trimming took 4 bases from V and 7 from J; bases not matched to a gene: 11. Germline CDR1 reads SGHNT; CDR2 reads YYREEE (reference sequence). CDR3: CASSRGVLAGRNEQFF. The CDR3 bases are TGTGCCAGCAGCCGAGGGGTACTAGCGGGACGGAATGAGCAGTTCTTC.

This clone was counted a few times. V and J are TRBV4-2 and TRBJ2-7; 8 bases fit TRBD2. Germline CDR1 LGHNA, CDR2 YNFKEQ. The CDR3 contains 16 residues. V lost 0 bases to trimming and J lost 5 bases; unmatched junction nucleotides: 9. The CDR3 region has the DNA TGTGCCAGCAGCCAAGATAGGGCGTCGGGAGGGAACGAGCAGTACTTC. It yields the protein CASSQDRASGGNEQYF.

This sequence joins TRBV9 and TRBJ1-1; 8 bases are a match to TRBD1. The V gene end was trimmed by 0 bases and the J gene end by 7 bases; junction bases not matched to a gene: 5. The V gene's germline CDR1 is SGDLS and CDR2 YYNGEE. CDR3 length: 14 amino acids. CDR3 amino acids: CASSVGTGFGEAFF. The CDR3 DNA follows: TGTGCCAGCAGCGTAGGGACAGGGTTTGGTGAAGCTTTCTTT.

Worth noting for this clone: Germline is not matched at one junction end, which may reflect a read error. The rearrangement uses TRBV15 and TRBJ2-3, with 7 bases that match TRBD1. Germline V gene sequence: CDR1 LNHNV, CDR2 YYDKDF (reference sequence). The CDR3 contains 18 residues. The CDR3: CATSREKGTAMNTDTQYF. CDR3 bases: TGTGCCACCAGCCGAGAAAAGGGGACAGCCATGAACACAGATACGCAGTATTTT.

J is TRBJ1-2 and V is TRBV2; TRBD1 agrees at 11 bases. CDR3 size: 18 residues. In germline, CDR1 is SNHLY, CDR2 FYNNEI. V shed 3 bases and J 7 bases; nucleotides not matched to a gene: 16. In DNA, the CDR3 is TGTGCCAGCAGTGAGGGACAGGGGGGGTTTACTCCTAAAGGTGGCTACACCTTC. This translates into CASSEGQGGFTPKGGYTF.

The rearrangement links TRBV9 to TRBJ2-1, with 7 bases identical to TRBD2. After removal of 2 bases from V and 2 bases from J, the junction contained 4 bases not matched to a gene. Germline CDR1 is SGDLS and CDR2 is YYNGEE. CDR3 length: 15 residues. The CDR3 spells CASSVLREPYNEQFF. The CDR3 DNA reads TGTGCCAGCAGCGTTTTGCGGGAGCCCTACAATGAGCAGTTCTTC.

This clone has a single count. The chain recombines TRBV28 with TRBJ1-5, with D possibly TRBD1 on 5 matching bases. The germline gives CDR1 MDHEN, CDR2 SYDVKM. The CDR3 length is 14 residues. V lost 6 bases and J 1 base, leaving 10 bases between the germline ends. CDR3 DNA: TGTGCCAGCAGCCCGGGGGGGAGCAATCAGCCCCAGCATTTT. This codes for CASSPGGSNQPQHF. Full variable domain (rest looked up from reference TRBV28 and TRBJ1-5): DVKVTQSSRYLVKRTGEKVFLECVQDMDHENMFWYRQDPGLGLRLIYFSYDVKMKEKGDIPEGYSVSREKKERFSLILESASTNQTSMYLCASSPGGSNQPQHFGDGTRLSIL.

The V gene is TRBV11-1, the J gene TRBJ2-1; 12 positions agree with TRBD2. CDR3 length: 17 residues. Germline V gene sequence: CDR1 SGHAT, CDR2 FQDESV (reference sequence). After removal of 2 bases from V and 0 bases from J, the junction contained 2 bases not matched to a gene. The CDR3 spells CASSLTTSGSSYNEQFF. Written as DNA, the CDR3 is TGTGCCAGCAGCTTAACGACTAGCGGGAGCTCCTACAATGAGCAGTTCTTC.

The CDR3 nucleotides are TGTGCCAGCGGACCTAGCGAGCACTACGAGCAGTACTTC. The encoded protein is CASGPSEHYEQYF. This chain joins TRBV7-9 and TRBJ2-7, with TRBD2 as a possible D gene (6 bases). Germline V gives CDR1 SEHNR, CDR2 FQNEAQ (reference sequence). V was cut by 8 bases and J by 3 bases, with 14 bases left in between. The CDR3 has 13 residues.

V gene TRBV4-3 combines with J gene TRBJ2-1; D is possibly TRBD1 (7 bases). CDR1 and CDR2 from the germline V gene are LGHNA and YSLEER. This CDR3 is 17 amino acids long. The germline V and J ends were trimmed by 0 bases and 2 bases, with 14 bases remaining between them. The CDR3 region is CASSQDGGGATYNEQFF. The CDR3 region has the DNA TGCGCCAGCAGCCAAGATGGAGGGGGCGCGACCTACAATGAGCAGTTCTTC.

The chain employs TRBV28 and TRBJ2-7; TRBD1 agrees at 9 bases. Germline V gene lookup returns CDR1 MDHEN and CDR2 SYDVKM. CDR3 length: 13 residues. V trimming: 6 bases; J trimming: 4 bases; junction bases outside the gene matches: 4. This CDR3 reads CASRTGGTYEQYF. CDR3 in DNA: TGTGCCAGCAGGACAGGGGGGACTTACGAGCAGTACTTC.

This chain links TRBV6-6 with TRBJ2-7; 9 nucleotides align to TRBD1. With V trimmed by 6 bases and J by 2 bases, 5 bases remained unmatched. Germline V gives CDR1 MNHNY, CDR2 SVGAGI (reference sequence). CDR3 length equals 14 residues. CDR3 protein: CASSLGTGPYEQYF. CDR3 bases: TGTGCCAGCAGCCTAGGGACAGGGCCCTACGAGCAGTACTTC.

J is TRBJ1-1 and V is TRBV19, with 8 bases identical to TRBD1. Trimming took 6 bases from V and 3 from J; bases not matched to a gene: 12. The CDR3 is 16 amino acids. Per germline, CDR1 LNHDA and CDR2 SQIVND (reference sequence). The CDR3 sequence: CASRRTAGGLDTEAFF. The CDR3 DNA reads TGTGCCAGTAGGCGAACGGCAGGGGGCTTGGACACTGAAGCTTTCTTT. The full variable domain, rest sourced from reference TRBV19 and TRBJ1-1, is DGGITQSPKYLFRKEGQNVTLSCEQNLNHDAMYWYRQDPGQGLRLIYYSQIVNDFQKGDIAEGYSVSREKKESFPLTVTSAQKNPTAFYLCASRRTAGGLDTEAFFGQGTRLTVV.

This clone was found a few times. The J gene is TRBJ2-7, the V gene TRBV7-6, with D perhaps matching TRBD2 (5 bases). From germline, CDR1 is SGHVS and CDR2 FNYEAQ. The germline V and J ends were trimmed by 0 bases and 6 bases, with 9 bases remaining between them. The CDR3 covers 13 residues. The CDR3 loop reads CASSLASGSEQYF. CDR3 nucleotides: TGTGCCAGCAGCTTAGCATCGGGGTCCGAGCAGTACTTC.